The 7 T cell receptor beta chains below all came from one sample that was sequenced in a study of STAT5B mutations in CD4+ large granular lymphocyte leukemia. The method was immunoSEQ multiplex PCR; TCRdb's version includes in-frame clones alone and lacks a portion of them. Of approximately 30,000 clones in the sample, around four fifths were seen once. The material sequenced was CD4+ T cells from blood buffy coats. These receptors all stem from a human donor in good health.

The chain links TRBV12-5 to TRBJ2-5; D remains unclear. The CDR3 runs 12 residues. With 5 bases removed from V and 3 bases from J, the gap between germline ends came to 7 bases. Germline V CDR1 and CDR2: LGHNT, FRNRAP. CDR3 loop: CASGLHKETQYF. CDR3 coding DNA: TGTGCTAGTGGTCTTCACAAAGAGACCCAGTACTTC. The full variable domain, its missing parts supplied by reference TRBV12-5 and TRBJ2-5, is DARVTQTPRHKVTEMGQEVTMRCQPILGHNTVFWYRQTMMQGLELLAYFRNRAPLDDSGMPKDRFSAEMPDATLATLKIQPSEPRDSAVYFCASGLHKETQYFGPGTRLLVL.

The count of this clone is one. The J gene is TRBJ2-1, the V gene TRBV5-1, with TRBD2 matching 8 bases. After removal of 1 base from V and 10 bases from J, the junction contained 10 bases not matched to a gene. CDR1 is SGHRS, CDR2 YFSETQ, per germline. CDR3 size: 15 residues. Here the CDR3 reads CASSLRAGDSGEQFF. In DNA form, the CDR3 reads TGCGCCAGCAGCTTGAGAGCGGGAGACTCCGGGGAGCAGTTCTTC.

V usage is TRBV5-5 and J usage is TRBJ1-2; TRBD1 is a possible D gene (6 bases). Trimming left V 4 bases short and J 3 bases short, with 19 bases between. CDR1 SGHKS and CDR2 YYEKEE come from the germline V gene (reference sequence). The CDR3 is 16 amino acids. CDR3 sequence: CASSPLGQGLDYGYTF. The CDR3 nucleotides read TGTGCCAGCAGCCCCCTGGGGCAGGGGCTCGACTATGGCTACACCTTC.

This clone was picked up one time. The V call is TRBV19, the J call TRBJ2-2; 7 bases align to TRBD1. Germline loops: CDR1 LNHDA, CDR2 SQIVND (reference sequence). This CDR3 has 16 residues. With 1 base clipped from V and 0 bases from J, the junction kept 2 bases outside the gene matches. The CDR3 DNA is TGTGCCAGTAGTATAGTGCAGGGGGCGAACACCGGGGAGCTGTTTTTT. Translating gives CASSIVQGANTGELFF.

V gene TRBV20-1 combines with J gene TRBJ2-7; the D is unclear. CDR1 and CDR2 from the germline V gene are DFQATT and SNEGSKA (reference sequence). The ends were cut back, 3 bases at V and 0 bases at J, with 3 bases in the middle. The length of the CDR3 is 11 residues. The CDR3 sequence is CSASSSYEQYF. DNA for the CDR3: TGCAGTGCTAGCTCCTCCTACGAGCAGTACTTC.

In this sample, this clone turned up a few times. The CDR3 here is CAISPTGLGDGELFF. The DNA of the CDR3 is TGTGCCATCAGCCCGACAGGGTTGGGGGACGGGGAGCTGTTTTTT. The rearrangement uses TRBV10-3 and TRBJ2-2; 7 nucleotides line up with TRBD1. Per germline, CDR1 ENHRY and CDR2 SYGVKD. CDR3 length: 15 residues. Trimming took 6 bases from V and 7 from J; bases not matched to a gene: 11.

J is TRBJ2-7 and V is TRBV2, with D perhaps matching TRBD1 (6 bases). CDR1 is SNHLY and CDR2 is FYNNEI in the germline V gene. Trimming left V 7 bases short and J 3 bases short, with 16 bases between. CDR3 size: 14 residues. In DNA form, the CDR3 reads TGTGCCAGCACCCAGGAGTGGACAGACTACGAGCAGTACTTC. It specifies CASTQEWTDYEQYF. The entire variable domain, with the rest obtained from reference TRBV2 and TRBJ2-7, is as follows: EPEVTQTPSHQVTQMGQEVILRCVPISNHLYFYWYRQILGQKVEFLVSFYNNEISEKSEIFDDQFSVERPDGSNFTLKIRSTKLEDSAMYFCASTQEWTDYEQYFGPGTRLTVT.